This T cell receptor (beta chain) was profiled in a study of CD8+ T cells in alopecia areata. Findings and limits, study-wide: Only one nonresponder was present, which leaves the link between baseline CD8+ expansion and response uncertain.

As regards this clone: Its antigen is still unknown.

Per germline, CDR1 SQVTM and CDR2 ANQGSEA. The CDR3 has 13 amino acids. V shed 7 bases, J shed 7 bases, and the junction held 12 bases outside the gene matches. Extraction and reverse transcription of RNA yielded cDNA as the sequencing template. Some clones are missing from TCRdb's copy, which holds only in-frame ones; the method was immunoSEQ multiplex PCR. Of around 190,000 clones in the sample, around three fifths were seen once. Documented treatment: oral pan-JAK inhibitor, 5-10 mg twice daily. Peripheral blood and lesional scalp punch biopsies were taken from alopecia areata patients. The material sequenced was CD4+ T cells sorted from blood, taken at week 24, from a patient treated with tofacitinib. This sequence joins TRBV29-1 and TRBJ2-7; TRBD1 aligns across 8 bases. The TCR sequence derives from a human donor with alopecia areata. The CDR3 protein is CSARQGLTGEQYF. CDR3 bases: TGCAGCGCTCGACAGGGGCTCACGGGGGAGCAGTACTTC.